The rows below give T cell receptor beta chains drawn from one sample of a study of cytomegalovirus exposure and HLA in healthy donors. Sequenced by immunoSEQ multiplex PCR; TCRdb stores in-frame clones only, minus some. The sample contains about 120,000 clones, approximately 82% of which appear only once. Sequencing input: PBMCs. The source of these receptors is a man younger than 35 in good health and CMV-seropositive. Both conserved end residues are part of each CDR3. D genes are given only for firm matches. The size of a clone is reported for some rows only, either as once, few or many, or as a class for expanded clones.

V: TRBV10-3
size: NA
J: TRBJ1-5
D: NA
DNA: TGTGCCATCAGTGAGTCTGCAGGGGATAGCAATCAGCCCCAGCATTTT
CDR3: CAISESAGDSNQPQHF

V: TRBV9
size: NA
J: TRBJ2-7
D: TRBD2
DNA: TGTGCCAGCATTCCCGTTAGCGGGAGGCTCGGGAAGCAGTACTTC
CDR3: CASIPVSGRLGKQYF

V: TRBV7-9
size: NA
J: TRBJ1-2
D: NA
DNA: TGTGCCAGCAGCTTAGGCCTTACAGGGATCCACTATGGCTACACCTTC
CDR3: CASSLGLTGIHYGYTF

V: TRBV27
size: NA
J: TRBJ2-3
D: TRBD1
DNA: TGTGCCAGCAGCCCGGGACAGGACACAGATACGCAGTATTTT
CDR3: CASSPGQDTDTQYF

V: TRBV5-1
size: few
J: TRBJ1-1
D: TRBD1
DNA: TGCGCCAGCAGCATGCAGGGGGCGGTAAACACTGAAGCTTTCTTT
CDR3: CASSMQGAVNTEAFF

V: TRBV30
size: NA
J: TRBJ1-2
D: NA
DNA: TGTGCCTTGTGGACCGGGGGGGGCTACACCTTC
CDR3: CALWTGGGYTF

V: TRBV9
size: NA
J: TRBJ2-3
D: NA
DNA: TGTGCCAGCAGCGTAGATATCAGCGGCACAGATACGCAGTATTTT
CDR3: CASSVDISGTDTQYF

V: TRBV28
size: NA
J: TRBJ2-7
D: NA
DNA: TGTGCCAGCAGTCTGAGGACAGTAGGGTCCGAGCAGTACTTC
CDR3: CASSLRTVGSEQYF

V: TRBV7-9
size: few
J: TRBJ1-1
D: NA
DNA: TGTGCCAGCAGCGAGGGACAAATTAACACTGAAGCTTTCTTT
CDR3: CASSEGQINTEAFF

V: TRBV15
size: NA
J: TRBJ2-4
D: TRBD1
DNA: TGTGCCACCAGCAGACAACCCAGGGGGTCAAAAAACATTCAGTACTTC
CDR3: CATSRQPRGSKNIQYF

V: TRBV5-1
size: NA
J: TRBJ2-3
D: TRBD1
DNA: TGCGCCAGCAGCGATCCAACAGGGGTGAACACAGATACGCAGTATTTT
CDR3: CASSDPTGVNTDTQYF

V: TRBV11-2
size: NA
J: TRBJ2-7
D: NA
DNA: TGTGCCAGCAGCTTATTCGGGGGGCGTTTGGACGAGCAGTACTTC
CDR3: CASSLFGGRLDEQYF

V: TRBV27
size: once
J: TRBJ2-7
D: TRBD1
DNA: TGTGCCAGCCGAACAGGGGGCTCCTACGAGCAGTACTTC
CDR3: CASRTGGSYEQYF

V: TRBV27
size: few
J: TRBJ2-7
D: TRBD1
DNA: TGTGCCAGCAGTTATACCGGGACAGGGGGCTACGAGCAGTACTTC
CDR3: CASSYTGTGGYEQYF

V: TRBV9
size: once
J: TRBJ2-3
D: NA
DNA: TGTGCCAGCAGCGTAGGAATCGGTCTCGCCCAGGGGACAGATACGCAGTATTTT
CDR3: CASSVGIGLAQGTDTQYF

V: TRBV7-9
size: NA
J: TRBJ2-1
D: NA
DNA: TGTGCCAGCAGCTTAGAGGTAGGCGGGGGCGCCTACAATGAGCAGTTCTTC
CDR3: CASSLEVGGGAYNEQFF

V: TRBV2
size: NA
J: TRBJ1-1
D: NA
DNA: TGTGCCAGCAGGCCACAAACGAACACTGAAGCTTTCTTT
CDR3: CASRPQTNTEAFF

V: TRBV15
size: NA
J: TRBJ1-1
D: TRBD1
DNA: TGTGCCACCTCTCTGACAGGGGGCGGGAACACTGAAGCTTTCTTT
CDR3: CATSLTGGGNTEAFF

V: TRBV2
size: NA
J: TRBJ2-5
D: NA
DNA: TGTGCCAGCTCAGGGCTTCAAGAGACCCAGTACTTC
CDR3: CASSGLQETQYF

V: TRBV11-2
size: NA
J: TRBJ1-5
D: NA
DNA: TGTGCCAGCAGCCTCAGTCAGCCCCAGCATTTT
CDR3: CASSLSQPQHF

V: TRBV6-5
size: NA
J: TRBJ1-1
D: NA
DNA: TGTGCCAGCAGTTGGGAGCAGCAGGGGTTAAACACTGAAGCTTTCTTT
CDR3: CASSWEQQGLNTEAFF

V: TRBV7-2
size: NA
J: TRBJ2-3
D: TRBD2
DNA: TGTGCCAGCAGTCGCGGGGGGGCTGGGTATACGCAGTATTTT
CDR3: CASSRGGAGYTQYF

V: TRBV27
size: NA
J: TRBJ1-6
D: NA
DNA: TGTGCCTCCGCACTAAGGGAGGGATATAATTCACCCCTCCACTTT
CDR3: CASALREGYNSPLHF

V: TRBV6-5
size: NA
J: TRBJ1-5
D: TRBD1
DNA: TGTGCCAGCAGTTACGACAGGGGGGGTCAGCCCCAGCATTTT
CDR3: CASSYDRGGQPQHF

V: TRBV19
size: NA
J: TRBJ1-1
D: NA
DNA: TGTGCCAGTAGCATATGGGGGGCTGAAGCTTTCTTT
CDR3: CASSIWGAEAFF

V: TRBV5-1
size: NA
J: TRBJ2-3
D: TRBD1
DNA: TGCGCCAGCAGCTTCAGGTTCGGGACAGGGGACACAGATACGCAGTATTTT
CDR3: CASSFRFGTGDTDTQYF

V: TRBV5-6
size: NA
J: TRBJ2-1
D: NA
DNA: TGTGCCAGCAGCTTGGTCGACAATGAGCAGTTCTTC
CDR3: CASSLVDNEQFF

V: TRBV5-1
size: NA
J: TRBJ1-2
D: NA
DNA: TGCGCCAGCAGCTCGACAGGCGTCTATGGCTACACCTTC
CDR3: CASSSTGVYGYTF

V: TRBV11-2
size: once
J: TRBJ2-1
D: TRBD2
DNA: TGTGCCAGCAGCCAAGGACTAGCGGGGAGCAATGAGCAGTTCTTC
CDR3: CASSQGLAGSNEQFF

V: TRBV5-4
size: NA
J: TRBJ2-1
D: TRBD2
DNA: TGTGCCAGCAGCGTGACTAGCGGGGGGTGGGATGAGCAGTTCTTC
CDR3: CASSVTSGGWDEQFF

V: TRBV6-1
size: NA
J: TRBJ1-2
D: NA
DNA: TGTGCCAGCAGTGAGGGCAGGTCCGCATTCTATGGCTACACCTTC
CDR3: CASSEGRSAFYGYTF

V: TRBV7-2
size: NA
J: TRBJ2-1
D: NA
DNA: TGTGCCAGCAGTTCGACCTCCGGGACAAATAATGAGCAGTTCTTC
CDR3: CASSSTSGTNNEQFF

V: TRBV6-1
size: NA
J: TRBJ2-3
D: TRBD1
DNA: TGTGCCAGCAGTGGACAGGGGGCAGATACGCAGTATTTT
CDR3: CASSGQGADTQYF

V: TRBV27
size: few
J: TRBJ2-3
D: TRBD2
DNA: TGTGCCAGCGGACTAGACGCAGATACGCAGTATTTT
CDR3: CASGLDADTQYF

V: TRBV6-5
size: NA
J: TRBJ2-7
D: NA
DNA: TGTGCCAGCAGTTACGCGGCGGGGCCATCCTACGAGCAGTACTTC
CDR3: CASSYAAGPSYEQYF

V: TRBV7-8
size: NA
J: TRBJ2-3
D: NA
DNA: TGTGCCAGCAGCGACTCCCTGGTAGTGGGTGGGGATACGCAGTATTTT
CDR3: CASSDSLVVGGDTQYF

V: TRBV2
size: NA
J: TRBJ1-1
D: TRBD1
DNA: TGTGCCAGCAGTAAGGACAGGGGGATGAACACTGAAGCTTTCTTT
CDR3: CASSKDRGMNTEAFF

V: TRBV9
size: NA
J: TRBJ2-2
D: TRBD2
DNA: TGTGCCAGCAGCCTAAGATCGGGGGAGGGCACCGGGGAGCTGTTTTTT
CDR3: CASSLRSGEGTGELFF

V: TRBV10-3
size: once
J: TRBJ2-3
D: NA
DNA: TGTGCCATCAGACAGGGAGATACGCAGTATTTT
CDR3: CAIRQGDTQYF

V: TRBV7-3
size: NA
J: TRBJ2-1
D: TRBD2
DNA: TGTGCCAGCAGCCGACTAGCGGGGGGGACAGAGCAGTTCTTC
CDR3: CASSRLAGGTEQFF

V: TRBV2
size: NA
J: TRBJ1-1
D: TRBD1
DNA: TGTGCCAGCAGTAGACAGGGTTTCATCGAAGCTTTCTTT
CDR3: CASSRQGFIEAFF

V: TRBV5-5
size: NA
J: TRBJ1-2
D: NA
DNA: TGTGCCAGCAGCTTGGAGGGCAGGGCCCACCCCGGCTACACCTTC
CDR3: CASSLEGRAHPGYTF

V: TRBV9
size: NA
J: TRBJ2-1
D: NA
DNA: TGTGCCAGCAGCCCACAGGGAGCAGGGGCATACAATGAGCAGTTCTTC
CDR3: CASSPQGAGAYNEQFF

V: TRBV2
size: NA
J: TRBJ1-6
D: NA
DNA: TGTGCCAGCATTAGGGGGAGCTCCTATAATTCACCCCTCCACTTT
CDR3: CASIRGSSYNSPLHF

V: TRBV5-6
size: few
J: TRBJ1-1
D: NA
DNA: TGTGCCAGCAGCCAGCTAGACAGAGACACTGAAGCTTTCTTT
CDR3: CASSQLDRDTEAFF

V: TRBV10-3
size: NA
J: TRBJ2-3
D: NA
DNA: TGTGCCATCAGTGAAACCCCCGCCGGGACGCAGTATTTT
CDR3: CAISETPAGTQYF

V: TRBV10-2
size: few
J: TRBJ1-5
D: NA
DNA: TGCGCCAGCCAAGGGGATAGCAATCAGCCCCAGCATTTT
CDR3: CASQGDSNQPQHF

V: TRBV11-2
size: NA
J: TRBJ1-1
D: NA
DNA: TGTGCCAGCAGCTTAGGGGGGGTCACTGAAGCTTTCTTT
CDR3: CASSLGGVTEAFF